This T cell receptor beta chain was sequenced in a study of vaccination and CD4 T cells after COVID-19. Notes on this clonotype: Its antigen is undetermined.

The Oncomine TCR Beta short-read assay generated sequence data from the DNA of cultured CD4+ T cells. MiXCR was run by TCRdb on the PCR reads, yielding one entry per CDR3 protein. The data contain around 14,000 distinct CDR3 sequences, roughly 50% of them singletons. Documented treatment: roughly 10-day PBMC culture with coronavirus spike peptide pools or control peptides (ViraFEST assay). The CDR3 length is 12 residues. Trimming took 5 bases from V and 6 from J, leaving 11 bases between them. V gene TRBV12-3 or TRBV12-4 combines with J gene TRBJ2-7; possible D gene TRBD1, 5 bases. The receptor comes from a human donor who had recovered from COVID-19. The sample was CD4+ T cells from blood, cultured in vitro. This CDR3 reads CASSHGQGEQYF. CDR3 nucleotides: TGTGCCAGCAGTCACGGACAAGGCGAGCAGTACTTC.